These 29 T cell receptor beta chains were all obtained from the same sample, sequenced in a study of early T cells in non-severe SARS-CoV-2 infection. Each CDR3 protein gets one entry after TCRdb re-called the 5' RACE reads with MiXCR. The sample contains tens of thousands of distinct CDR3 sequences, 14% of which appear only once. This specimen consisted of whole blood, obtained at baseline. The receptors here all came from an adult who was a healthcare worker with PCR-confirmed SARS-CoV-2 infection or an uninfected control (not recorded which).

Many counts were recorded for this clonotype. This chain connects TRBV12-3 or TRBV12-4 to TRBJ2-7; D perhaps matches TRBD2 (6 bases). The CDR3 extends over 15 amino acids. The V end lost 6 bases, the J end lost 0 bases, and 15 bases lay between the germline ends. The CDR3 spells CASSYWAGPSYEQYF. The CDR3 DNA reads TGTGCCAGCAGCTACTGGGCGGGGCCCTCCTACGAGCAGTACTTC.

This clonotype was picked up many times. The rearrangement uses TRBV12-3 or TRBV12-4 and TRBJ1-1, with 8 positions matching TRBD1. Trimming removed 6 bases from V and 3 bases from J; junction bases left unmatched: 15. The CDR3 has 17 residues. The CDR3 coding sequence is TGTGCCAGCAGCTCCATCGCGGCAGGGGGCGCCTACACTGAAGCTTTCTTT. Its protein is CASSSIAAGGAYTEAFF.

This chain links TRBV7-6 with TRBJ2-3, with TRBD1 matching 10 bases. Looked up from germline, CDR1 is SGHVS and CDR2 is FNYEAQ. The CDR3 contains 15 residues. The V segment lost 5 bases and the J segment 4 bases; nucleotides outside the gene matches: 6. The CDR3 nucleotides are TGTGCCAGCAGCGACAGGGGGCGCCGCGCAGATACGCAGTATTTT. Protein product: CASSDRGRRADTQYF. The full variable domain, in which reference TRBV7-6 and TRBJ2-3 provide the parts outside the CDR3, is GAGVSQSPRYKVTKRGQDVALRCDPISGHVSLYWYRQALGQGPEFLTYFNYEAQQDKSGLPNDRFSAERPEGSISTLTIQRTEQRDSAMYRCASSDRGRRADTQYFGPGTRLTVL.

The chain joins TRBV7-2 to TRBJ2-1; the D gene is possibly TRBD1 (5 bases). Trimming took 5 bases from V and 0 from J, leaving 14 bases between them. Germline loops: CDR1 SGHTA, CDR2 FQGNSA. The CDR3 covers 16 residues. This CDR3 reads CASSPGAGYSYNEQFF. In DNA form, the CDR3 reads TGTGCCAGCAGCCCCGGCGCAGGGTACTCCTACAATGAGCAGTTCTTC. Full variable domain (missing parts from reference TRBV7-2 and TRBJ2-1): GAGVSQSPSNKVTEKGKDVELRCDPISGHTALYWYRQSLGQGLEFLIYFQGNSAPDKSGLPSDRFSAERTGGSVSTLTIQRTQQEDSAVYLCASSPGAGYSYNEQFFGPGTRLTVL.

There are many counts of this clonotype. The chain links TRBV3-1 to TRBJ1-1, with 7 bases matching TRBD1. CDR3 size: 14 residues. The germline gives CDR1 LGHDT, CDR2 YNNKEL (reference sequence). J gave up 1 base and V 7 bases, and 6 bases lay outside the gene matches. CDR3 in amino acids: CASTPGQQNTEAFF. The CDR3 nucleotides are TGTGCCAGCACCCCGGGACAGCAGAACACTGAAGCTTTCTTT. Using reference TRBV3-1 and TRBJ1-1 for the parts outside the CDR3, the full variable domain is DTAVSQTPKYLVTQMGNDKSIKCEQNLGHDTMYWYKQDSKKFLKIMFSYNNKELIINETVPNRFSPKSPDKAHLNLHINSLELGDSAVYFCASTPGQQNTEAFFGQGTRLTVV.

The chain is built from TRBV11-2 and TRBJ2-1; no clear D gene. The CDR3 consists of 12 residues. The germline V gene encodes CDR1 SGHAT and CDR2 FQNNGV. Trimming removed 2 bases at V and 10 bases at J, with 9 bases between. CDR3 in amino acids: CASSLILAEQFF. Written as DNA, the CDR3 is TGTGCCAGCAGCTTAATTTTGGCAGAGCAGTTCTTC.

This chain links TRBV4-1 with TRBJ2-3; a possible D gene is TRBD2 (6 bases). The CDR3 totals 16 residues. The V end lost 7 bases, the J end lost 0 bases, and 17 bases lay between the germline ends. CDR1 is MGHRA, CDR2 YSYEKL, per germline. The CDR3 is CASTSLSGPSTDTQYF. In DNA, the CDR3 is TGCGCCAGCACCTCATTAAGCGGGCCCAGCACAGATACGCAGTATTTT.

This rearrangement joins TRBV6-4 to TRBJ1-1, with D unclear. The length of the CDR3 is 15 residues. Germline lookup yields CDR1 MRHNA and CDR2 SNTAGT. V lost 7 bases, J lost 7 bases, and 22 bases lay in between. The CDR3 coding sequence is TGTGCCAGCACCAGAGGGCCGGGTGGAGCCGGTGAAGCTTTCTTT. Protein product: CASTRGPGGAGEAFF.

This clonotype appeared a few times. V is TRBV7-9 and J is TRBJ2-7, with D possibly matching TRBD2 (5 bases). Germline CDR1 reads SEHNR; CDR2 reads FQNEAQ (reference sequence). The CDR3 has 13 amino acids. Trimming removed 5 bases from V and 6 bases from J, with 14 bases in between. CDR3 protein: CASSPSGVGEQYF. The CDR3, as DNA: TGTGCCAGCAGCCCCTCCGGGGTCGGCGAGCAGTACTTC.

In this sample, this clonotype turned up a few times. The chain couples TRBV20-1 to TRBJ2-3; perhaps D is TRBD1 or TRBD2 (5 bases each). The germline V and J ends were trimmed by 0 bases and 6 bases, with 7 bases remaining between them. Germline V gene data show CDR1 as DFQATT and CDR2 as SNEGSKA (reference sequence). This CDR3 spans 12 amino acids. In DNA form, the CDR3 reads TGCAGTGCTAGAGAATGGGGGGATACGCAGTATTTT. Protein: CSAREWGDTQYF.

This clonotype was seen a handful of times. The rearrangement joins TRBV5-1 to TRBJ2-2, with TRBD2 matching 11 bases. V lost 2 bases, J lost 5 bases, and 5 bases stayed unmatched. CDR1 and CDR2 (germline): SGHRS, YFSETQ. The CDR3 contains 16 residues. The CDR3 region has the DNA TGCGCCAGCAGCTTCTTAGCGGGAGGGCGAACCGGGGAGCTGTTTTTT. Translation: CASSFLAGGRTGELFF.

The chain links TRBV30 to TRBJ1-3; D perhaps matches TRBD1 (6 bases). The CDR3 loop spans 14 amino acids. The germline V and J ends were trimmed by 5 bases and 2 bases, with 13 bases remaining between them. Germline V gene lookup returns CDR1 GTSNPN and CDR2 SVGIG (reference sequence). The CDR3 region is CAWGRRGTGNTIYF. Written as DNA, the CDR3 is TGTGCCTGGGGGCGCAGGGGAACTGGAAACACCATATATTTT.

The chain employs TRBV5-4 and TRBJ2-1, with D possibly matching TRBD2 (5 bases). The germline CDR1 and CDR2 sequences are SGHNT and YYREEE (reference sequence). Trimming left V 0 bases short and J 5 bases short, with 9 bases between. The CDR3 sequence is 14 residues long. The CDR3 coding sequence is TGTGCCAGCAGCTTGGGCGGGTCGGACAATGAGCAGTTCTTC. Amino acid sequence: CASSLGGSDNEQFF.

This clonotype was counted at least ten times. The chain employs TRBV5-1 and TRBJ2-1; D is unresolved. Germline lookup yields CDR1 SGHRS and CDR2 YFSETQ. V lost 0 bases and J lost 0, with 10 bases in between. The CDR3 runs 16 residues. CDR3: CASSLAIQSSYNEQFF. For the CDR3, the DNA is TGCGCCAGCAGCTTGGCTATCCAGAGCTCCTACAATGAGCAGTTCTTC.

The chain links TRBV9 to TRBJ2-7; 7 positions agree with TRBD1. Germline V gene sequence: CDR1 SGDLS, CDR2 YYNGEE. The CDR3 runs 15 residues. V lost 0 bases to trimming and J lost 0 bases; unmatched junction nucleotides: 3. The CDR3 DNA reads TGTGCCAGCAGCGTAGGAGCAGGGGGCTCCTACGAGCAGTACTTC. Its protein product is CASSVGAGGSYEQYF. The full variable domain, its missing parts supplied by reference TRBV9 and TRBJ2-7, is DSGVTQTPKHLITATGQRVTLRCSPRSGDLSVYWYQQSLDQGLQFLIQYYNGEERAKGNILERFSAQQFPDLHSELNLSSLELGDSALYFCASSVGAGGSYEQYFGPGTRLTVT.

V is TRBV7-2 and J is TRBJ2-3; no definite D call. V lost 3 bases and J 1 base, leaving 5 bases between the germline ends. The CDR3 runs to 13 residues. The V gene's germline CDR1 is SGHTA and CDR2 FQGNSA. In nucleotides, the CDR3 is TGTGCCAGCAGCTTCCCGGGCACAGATACGCAGTATTTT. Protein product: CASSFPGTDTQYF.

The rearrangement links TRBV7-2 to TRBJ2-1, with 8 bases matching TRBD2. The CDR3 is 15 residues long. Trimming took 3 bases from V and 4 from J; bases not matched to a gene: 5. Germline CDR1 reads SGHTA; CDR2 reads FQGNSA. The CDR3 nucleotides are TGTGCCAGCAGCTTTAGCGGGAAGTTATACAATGAGCAGTTCTTC. This encodes CASSFSGKLYNEQFF.

This clonotype was seen only a few times. The CDR3 is CASSELAPRNTGELFF. CDR3 coding DNA: TGTGCCAGCAGTGAACTGGCCCCACGGAACACCGGGGAGCTGTTTTTT. The gene calls are TRBV2 and TRBJ2-2, with D unclear. Trimming cost V 2 bases and J 1 base, with 11 bases left between them. The germline CDR1 and CDR2 sequences are SNHLY and FYNNEI. The CDR3 length is 16 residues.

This clonotype appeared a few times. The chain links TRBV6-2 or TRBV6-3 to TRBJ2-7; D possibly corresponds to TRBD1 (5 bases). The V end was cut by 5 bases, the J end by 1 base, with 12 bases between. The CDR3 consists of 14 residues. The V gene's germline CDR1 is MNHEY and CDR2 SVGEGT. CDR3 bases: TGTGCCAGCAGTCCGGCTGACAGTTCCTACGAGCAGTACTTC. Translation: CASSPADSSYEQYF.

This clonotype was observed a handful of times. This sequence joins TRBV12-3 or TRBV12-4 and TRBJ1-5; perhaps TRBD1 as D (6 bases). This CDR3 is 14 amino acids long. Trimming pared 5 bases from V and 5 bases from J, leaving 13 bases between. This CDR3 is CASSQQGPDQPQHF. For the CDR3, the DNA is TGTGCCAGCAGTCAACAGGGTCCGGATCAGCCCCAGCATTTT.

The table lists this clonotype with many counts. The chain couples TRBV20-1 to TRBJ2-2, with TRBD1 identical over 7 bases. The germline CDR1 and CDR2 sequences are DFQATT and SNEGSKA (reference sequence). The CDR3 sequence is 13 residues long. V shed 5 bases, J shed 7 bases, and the junction held 7 bases outside the gene matches. CDR3 protein: CSAARGRGGELFF. The DNA for the CDR3 is TGCAGTGCTGCGAGGGGGCGCGGCGGGGAGCTGTTTTTT.

The chain combines TRBV11-3 with TRBJ2-3; possibly TRBD1 for D (5 bases). V lost 5 bases and J lost 0, with 9 bases in between. The germline V gene has CDR1 SGHNT and CDR2 YENEEA. The CDR3 runs to 14 residues. CDR3 residues: CASSRTHSTDTQYF. The DNA of the CDR3 is TGTGCCAGCAGCCGGACACATAGCACAGATACGCAGTATTTT.

This clonotype has only a few counts. V gene TRBV18 combines with J gene TRBJ1-4, with a tentative D call TRBD1 (6 bases). From germline, CDR1 is KGHSH and CDR2 LQKENI. This CDR3 spans 16 amino acids. Trimming cost V 6 bases and J 7 bases, with 21 bases left between them. CDR3 nucleotide sequence: TGTGCCAGCTCGCCATCTCTTACCGGGACAAGTGAAAAACTGTTTTTT. It translates to CASSPSLTGTSEKLFF.

CDR3 in amino acids: CASSLRYGGSYNEQFF. For the CDR3, the DNA is TGTGCCAGCAGTTTACGGTATGGGGGATCCTACAATGAGCAGTTCTTC. The chain uses TRBV28 and TRBJ2-1, with D possibly called TRBD1 or TRBD2 (5 bases each). The germline CDR1 and CDR2 sequences are MDHEN and SYDVKM. CDR3 size: 16 residues. The V end lost 2 bases, the J end lost 1 base, and 12 bases lay between the germline ends.

V and J are TRBV6-1 and TRBJ2-1; tentatively, D is TRBD2 (6 bases). Germline CDR1 and CDR2: MNHNS and SASEGT. This CDR3 comprises 15 residues. The V and J ends lost 0 bases and 10 bases respectively, with 16 bases between them. CDR3 protein: CASSEAFVSGREQFF. The CDR3 nucleotides read TGTGCCAGCAGTGAAGCGTTTGTTAGCGGTAGGGAGCAGTTCTTC.

The chain carries TRBV21-1 and TRBJ2-7; the table's D gene call, TRBD2, was not cross checked with the DNA. TRBV21-1 is marked as a pseudogene. This CDR3 contains 16 residues. CDR3 DNA sequence: TGTGCCAGCAGCAAGGGACTAGCGGGACCCATCTACGAGCAGTACTTC. Protein sequence: CASSKGLAGPIYEQYF.

The chain uses TRBV20-1 and TRBJ2-7; maybe TRBD2 (5 bases). Between the trimmed V and J ends, which lost 5 bases and 5 bases, there was a span of 13 bases. Per germline, CDR1 DFQATT and CDR2 SNEGSKA (reference sequence). The CDR3 is 12 residues long. The CDR3 here is CSAPTSSHEQYF. The CDR3 DNA reads as TGCAGTGCTCCCACTAGTTCCCACGAGCAGTACTTC.

This clonotype has a handful of counts. V usage is TRBV27 and J usage is TRBJ1-5; D is perhaps TRBD1 (5 bases). The V end lost 3 bases, the J end lost 7 bases, and 13 bases lay between the germline ends. The CDR3 is made up of 14 amino acids. The germline CDR1 and CDR2 sequences are MNHEY and SMNVEV (reference sequence). This chain's CDR3 is CASSFAGRGQPQHF. The DNA for the CDR3 is TGTGCCAGCAGTTTTGCAGGGCGGGGGCAGCCCCAGCATTTT.

This clonotype was observed a handful of times. The chain has TRBV28 and TRBJ2-7; 9 positions match TRBD1. The germline V gene has CDR1 MDHEN and CDR2 SYDVKM. The CDR3 is 14 amino acids. V shed 7 bases and J 2 bases; nucleotides not matched to a gene: 6. CDR3 sequence reads: CASILRDRAYEQYF. In DNA form, the CDR3 reads TGTGCCAGCATCCTAAGGGACAGGGCCTACGAGCAGTACTTC.